This T cell receptor beta chain was sequenced for a study of response to subunit inactivated influenza vaccine. Study-wide results and caveats: With each seasonal influenza vaccination, the authors suggested, few new T cells are recruited.

A word on this clonotype: The antigen remains undetermined.

Trimming at V came to 0 bases and at J to 0 bases, leaving 7 bases not matched to a gene. CDR1 is LNHNV, CDR2 YYDKDF, per germline (reference sequence). The CDR3 length is 18 residues. One entry per CDR3 protein, called by TCRdb with MiXCR from the RT-PCR reads. This sample yields around 320,000 distinct CDR3 sequences, of which approximately 20% are seen a single time; about a tenth belongs to the top ten. The material was PBMCs from blood, obtained less than 22 months after vaccination. The chain combines TRBV15 with TRBJ2-1; 8 bases align to TRBD1. This clonotype was sampled from a man in his fifties or sixties who received an inactivated influenza vaccine. CDR3 protein: CATSRDRRGQVSYNEQFF. The CDR3 bases are TGTGCCACCAGCAGAGACCGTAGGGGACAGGTCTCCTACAATGAGCAGTTCTTC.